These 18 T cell receptor beta chains originate from one sample sequenced in a study of cytomegalovirus exposure and HLA in healthy donors. The PCR employed 60 Vbeta primers together with 13 Jbeta primers. Sequencing was performed with immunoSEQ multiplex PCR; in TCRdb, only in-frame clones are kept and a portion is missing. The table shows 50,000 to 60,000 clones, with roughly 76% occurring only once. Sequencing was performed on PBMCs. Every receptor here comes from a woman aged 40 to 50 in good health and CMV-seropositive.

The chain couples TRBV5-6 to TRBJ2-5; 11 nucleotides match TRBD2. Germline CDR1 reads SGHDT; CDR2 reads YYEEEE. V lost 4 bases to trimming and J lost 4 bases; unmatched junction nucleotides: 6. The CDR3 is 15 amino acids. DNA of the CDR3: TGTGCCAGCAGCATAGGGACTAGCGGCCGAGAGACCCAGTACTTC. It yields the protein CASSIGTSGRETQYF.

The chain is built from TRBV9 and TRBJ2-7; TRBD2 matches 7 bases. This CDR3 region has 17 residues. The V segment lost 7 bases and the J segment 1 base; nucleotides outside the gene matches: 17. Per the germline V gene, CDR1 is SGDLS and CDR2 is YYNGEE. The chain's CDR3 is CASSLAGGGSNSYEQYF. CDR3 in DNA: TGTGCCAGCTCTCTAGCCGGGGGAGGGTCCAATTCCTACGAGCAGTACTTC.

The V call is TRBV5-1, the J call TRBJ1-2, with D tentatively TRBD1 (6 bases). The CDR3 is 12 amino acids. Germline V gene data show CDR1 as SGHRS and CDR2 as YFSETQ. V was trimmed by 3 bases and J by 8 bases, leaving 11 bases between them. Here the CDR3 DNA reads TGCGCCAGCAGCTACAGGGACGGAGGCTACACCTTC. Amino acids: CASSYRDGGYTF. Looking up the rest from reference TRBV5-1 and TRBJ1-2 gives the full variable domain: KAGVTQTPRYLIKTRGQQVTLSCSPISGHRSVSWYQQTPGQGLQFLFEYFSETQRNKGNFPGRFSGRQFSNSRSEMNVSTLELGDSALYLCASSYRDGGYTFGSGTRLTVV.

The J gene is TRBJ1-5, the V gene TRBV6-1; D is perhaps TRBD1 (5 bases). V was trimmed by 8 bases and J by 3 bases, leaving 11 bases between them. The CDR3 loop spans 13 amino acids. Germline CDR1 and CDR2: MNHNS and SASEGT. The CDR3, as DNA: TGTGCCAGCGGTCAGGGCCCCAATCAGCCCCAGCATTTT. Translating it yields CASGQGPNQPQHF.

The gene calls are TRBV19 and TRBJ2-5; TRBD2 matches 8 bases. Trimming took 2 bases from V and 2 from J; bases not matched to a gene: 1. The CDR3 loop spans 14 amino acids. Germline V gives CDR1 LNHDA, CDR2 SQIVND (reference sequence). The CDR3 DNA follows: TGTGCCAGTAGTATACGGGGGGGACAAGAGACCCAGTACTTC. It yields the protein CASSIRGGQETQYF. Filled out from reference TRBV19 and TRBJ2-5, the complete variable domain reads DGGITQSPKYLFRKEGQNVTLSCEQNLNHDAMYWYRQDPGQGLRLIYYSQIVNDFQKGDIAEGYSVSREKKESFPLTVTSAQKNPTAFYLCASSIRGGQETQYFGPGTRLLVL.

The chain joins TRBV14 to TRBJ1-5; possibly TRBD1 for D (5 bases). CDR3 length: 16 amino acids. Germline values: CDR1 SGHDN, CDR2 FVKESK. The V end lost 4 bases, the J end lost 2 bases, and 15 bases lay between the germline ends. The CDR3 DNA sequence: TGTGCCAGCAGCCCAAATGGGGGGGGTTGCAATCAGCCCCAGCATTTT. Protein: CASSPNGGGCNQPQHF. The full variable domain, its missing parts supplied by reference TRBV14 and TRBJ1-5, is EAGVTQFPSHSVIEKGQTVTLRCDPISGHDNLYWYRRVMGKEIKFLLHFVKESKQDESGMPNNRFLAERTGGTYSTLKVQPAELEDSGVYFCASSPNGGGCNQPQHFGDGTRLSIL.

The table lists this clone with a few counts. The chain combines TRBV10-3 with TRBJ2-7; perhaps TRBD2 as D (5 bases). The germline V gene encodes CDR1 ENHRY and CDR2 SYGVKD. The CDR3 is 12 amino acids. V lost 2 bases and J 4 bases, leaving 6 bases between the germline ends. CDR3 amino acids: CAISETGYEQYF. The DNA of the CDR3 is TGTGCCATCAGTGAGACGGGGTACGAGCAGTACTTC.

The chain joins TRBV7-2 to TRBJ2-2; TRBD2 agrees at 12 bases. The CDR3 runs to 19 residues. The V segment lost 5 bases and the J segment 5 bases; nucleotides outside the gene matches: 15. Germline V gives CDR1 SGHTA, CDR2 FQGNSA. The DNA for the CDR3 is TGTGCCAGCAGCGATCCGGCTAGCGGGGGGGCCAAATGGACCGGGGAGCTGTTTTTT. It yields the protein CASSDPASGGAKWTGELFF.

This clone was counted only a few times. V usage is TRBV7-6 and J usage is TRBJ1-4, with TRBD1 matching 9 bases. V shed 4 bases and J 1 base; nucleotides not matched to a gene: 10. The germline V gene has CDR1 SGHVS and CDR2 FNYEAQ. This CDR3 has 18 residues. The CDR3 nucleotides read TGTGCCAGCAGCTATCTTAACAGGGGGCCAAAAACTAATGAAAAACTGTTTTTT. It yields the protein CASSYLNRGPKTNEKLFF.

The chain has TRBV10-3 and TRBJ1-1; 7 positions agree with TRBD1. There are 12 residues in the CDR3. V trimming: 10 bases; J trimming: 4 bases; junction bases outside the gene matches: 6. Germline V gene data show CDR1 as ENHRY and CDR2 as SYGVKD. In DNA, the CDR3 is TGTGCCAGCTCGACAGGGAGCACTGAAGCTTTCTTT. Translating gives CASSTGSTEAFF.

The gene calls are TRBV27 and TRBJ1-2, with D unresolved. V shed 0 bases and J shed 3 bases, with 11 bases lying between them. The CDR3 runs 15 residues. The V gene's germline CDR1 is MNHEY and CDR2 SMNVEV (reference sequence). The CDR3 DNA reads as TGTGCCAGCAGTTTATCGAGCCTCCGGGACTATGGCTACACCTTC. Translating gives CASSLSSLRDYGYTF.

The chain is built from TRBV5-1 and TRBJ2-5; D is unclear. Trimming shortened V by 4 bases and J by 1 base, and 11 bases separated the two germline ends. Germline CDR1 is SGHRS and CDR2 is YFSETQ. This CDR3 region has 14 residues. The CDR3 DNA reads TGCGCCAGCAGCCGTACACGCAGCCAAGAGACCCAGTACTTC. As protein: CASSRTRSQETQYF.

This clone was picked up a small number of times. V usage is TRBV5-6 and J usage is TRBJ1-1; maybe TRBD1 (6 bases). Per the germline V gene, CDR1 is SGHDT and CDR2 is YYEEEE. The CDR3 has 15 amino acids. The V gene lost 3 bases and the J gene lost 4 bases, with 16 bases spanning the gap. The CDR3 sequence is CASSSAGGAGTEAFF. In DNA, the CDR3 is TGTGCCAGCAGCTCGGCGGGGGGCGCAGGCACTGAAGCTTTCTTT.

V gene TRBV28 combines with J gene TRBJ2-7; possible D gene TRBD2, 6 bases. The germline V gene encodes CDR1 MDHEN and CDR2 SYDVKM. Trimming left V 5 bases short and J 4 bases short, with 18 bases between. The CDR3 length is 15 residues. The CDR3 here is CASSKELAGLYEQYF. CDR3 in DNA: TGTGCCAGCAGTAAAGAGTTGGCGGGGTTATACGAGCAGTACTTC.

The rearrangement links TRBV6-5 to TRBJ2-7; 8 bases are shared with TRBD1. V dropped 6 bases and J dropped 7; count of bases not matched to a gene: 11. Germline V gives CDR1 MNHEY, CDR2 SVGAGI. The CDR3 covers 14 residues. The CDR3 region has the DNA TGTGCCAGCAGGAAGAATCAGGGGGCGCAAGAGCAGTACTTC. Translated, it gives CASRKNQGAQEQYF.

The chain couples TRBV5-1 to TRBJ2-1, with 11 bases lining up with TRBD2. V lost 4 bases, J lost 8 bases, and 11 bases stayed unmatched. Germline CDR1 SGHRS, CDR2 YFSETQ. This CDR3 comprises 16 residues. The CDR3 coding sequence is TGCGCCAGCAGCCCCGCTAGCGGGGGGCATTCAGATGAGCAGTTCTTC. Translated: CASSPASGGHSDEQFF.

This clone was detected once. The chain links TRBV5-8 to TRBJ1-6; D unclear. There are 11 residues in the CDR3. CDR1 SGHTS and CDR2 YDEGEE come from the germline V gene. Trimming took off 3 bases at V and 15 bases at J, with 10 bases between the two ends. The CDR3 here is CASSSPQLLHF. The CDR3 bases are TGTGCCAGCAGCTCCCCGCAACTCCTCCACTTT.

J is TRBJ1-1 and V is TRBV4-2; TRBD1 might be the D (6 bases). The CDR3 consists of 15 residues. The germline gives CDR1 LGHNA, CDR2 YNFKEQ. V lost 1 base to trimming and J lost 2 bases, with 11 bases between them. The CDR3 DNA is TGTGCCAGCAGCCAAGTCTGGGGGGGCAACACTGAAGCTTTCTTT. It specifies CASSQVWGGNTEAFF.